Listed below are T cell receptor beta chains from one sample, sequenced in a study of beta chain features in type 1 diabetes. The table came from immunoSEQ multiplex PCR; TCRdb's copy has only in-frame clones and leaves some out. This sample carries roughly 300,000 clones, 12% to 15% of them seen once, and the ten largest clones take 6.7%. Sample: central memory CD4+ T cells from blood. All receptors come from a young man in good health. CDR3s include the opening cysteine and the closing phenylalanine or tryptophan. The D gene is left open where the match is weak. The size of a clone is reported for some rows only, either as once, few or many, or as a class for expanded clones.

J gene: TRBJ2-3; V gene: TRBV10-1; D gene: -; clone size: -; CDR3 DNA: TGCGCCAGCAGTGAGTCTAGTACAGGGCCCGATACGCAGTATTTT; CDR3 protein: CASSESSTGPDTQYF
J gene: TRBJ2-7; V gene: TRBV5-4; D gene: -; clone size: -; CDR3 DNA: TGTGCCAGCAGCTTGGGGGGTGCTGGCGGGAACTACGAGCAGTACTTC; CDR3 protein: CASSLGGAGGNYEQYF
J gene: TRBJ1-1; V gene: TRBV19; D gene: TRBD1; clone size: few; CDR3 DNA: TGTGCCAGTAGTTCACACAGGGGGCAGGATGAAGCTTTCTTT; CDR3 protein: CASSSHRGQDEAFF
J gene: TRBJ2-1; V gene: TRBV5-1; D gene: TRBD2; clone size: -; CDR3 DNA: TGCGCCAGCAGCTTGGTCGGCGGGGGGTCCTCGAATGAGCAGTTCTTC; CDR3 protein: CASSLVGGGSSNEQFF
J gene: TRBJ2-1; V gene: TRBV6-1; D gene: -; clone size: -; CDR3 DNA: TGTGCCAGCGGGGGGGCCTGGGAGCAGTTCTTC; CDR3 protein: CASGGAWEQFF
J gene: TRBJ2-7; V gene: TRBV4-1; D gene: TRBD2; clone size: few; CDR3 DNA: TGCGCCAGCAGCCAAGCGACTAGCGCAGCCGAGCAGTACTTC; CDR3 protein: CASSQATSAAEQYF
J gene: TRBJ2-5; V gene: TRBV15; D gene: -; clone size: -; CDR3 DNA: TGTGCCACCCTTTCCCAAGAGACCCAGTACTTC; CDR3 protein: CATLSQETQYF
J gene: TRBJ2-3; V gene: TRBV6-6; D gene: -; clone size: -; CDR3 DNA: TGTGCCAGCAAGGGGGGAAGCGGGGATACGCAGTATTTT; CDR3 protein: CASKGGSGDTQYF
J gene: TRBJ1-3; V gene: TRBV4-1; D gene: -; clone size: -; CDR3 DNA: TGCGCCAGCAGCCGCCAAGAGAGCTCTGGAAACACCATATATTTT; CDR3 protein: CASSRQESSGNTIYF
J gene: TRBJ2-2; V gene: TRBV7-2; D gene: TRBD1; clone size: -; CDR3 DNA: TGTGCCAGCGGTAAACAGGGGCACACCGGGGAGCTGTTTTTT; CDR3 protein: CASGKQGHTGELFF
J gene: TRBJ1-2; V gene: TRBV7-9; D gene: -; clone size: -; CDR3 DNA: TGTGCCAGCAGCTCGAACGGCTACACCTTC; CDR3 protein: CASSSNGYTF
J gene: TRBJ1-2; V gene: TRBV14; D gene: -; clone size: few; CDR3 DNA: TGTGCCAGCAGCCAAGTGCAGGGGTTTGGCTACACCTTC; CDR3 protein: CASSQVQGFGYTF
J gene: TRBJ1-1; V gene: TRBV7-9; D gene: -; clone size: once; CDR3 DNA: TGTGCCAGCAGTATAGAAATCGGTAAGGACACTGAAGCTTTCTTT; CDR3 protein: CASSIEIGKDTEAFF
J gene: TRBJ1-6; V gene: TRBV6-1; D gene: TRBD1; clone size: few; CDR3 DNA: TGTGCCAGCAGTGGAGACCTGGGACAGGGGAATTCACCCCTCCACTTT; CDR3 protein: CASSGDLGQGNSPLHF
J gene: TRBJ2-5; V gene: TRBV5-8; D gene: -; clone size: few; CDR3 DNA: TGTGCCAGCAGGAAGGAGACCCAGTACTTC; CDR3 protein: CASRKETQYF
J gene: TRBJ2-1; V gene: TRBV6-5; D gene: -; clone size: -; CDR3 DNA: TGTGCCAGCAGTTTCGGGGTTAACTACAATGAGCAGTTCTTC; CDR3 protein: CASSFGVNYNEQFF
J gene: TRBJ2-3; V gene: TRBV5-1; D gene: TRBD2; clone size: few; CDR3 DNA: TGCGCCAGCAGCCCGGGAGGGACTAGCGGGGGCACAGATACGCAGTATTTT; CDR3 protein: CASSPGGTSGGTDTQYF
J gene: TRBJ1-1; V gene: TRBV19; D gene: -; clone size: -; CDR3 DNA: TGTGCCAGTAGTATATGGGGGAACACTGAAGCTTTCTTT; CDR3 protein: CASSIWGNTEAFF
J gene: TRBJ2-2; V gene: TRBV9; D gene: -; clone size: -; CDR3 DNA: TGTGCCAGCAGCGTCGGGGCGGGGACCCGGGCGACGGGGGAGCTGTTTTTT; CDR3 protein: CASSVGAGTRATGELFF
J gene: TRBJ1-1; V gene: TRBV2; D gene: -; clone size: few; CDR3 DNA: TGTGCCAGCCTCATCGGGATGAACACTGAAGCTTTCTTT; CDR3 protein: CASLIGMNTEAFF